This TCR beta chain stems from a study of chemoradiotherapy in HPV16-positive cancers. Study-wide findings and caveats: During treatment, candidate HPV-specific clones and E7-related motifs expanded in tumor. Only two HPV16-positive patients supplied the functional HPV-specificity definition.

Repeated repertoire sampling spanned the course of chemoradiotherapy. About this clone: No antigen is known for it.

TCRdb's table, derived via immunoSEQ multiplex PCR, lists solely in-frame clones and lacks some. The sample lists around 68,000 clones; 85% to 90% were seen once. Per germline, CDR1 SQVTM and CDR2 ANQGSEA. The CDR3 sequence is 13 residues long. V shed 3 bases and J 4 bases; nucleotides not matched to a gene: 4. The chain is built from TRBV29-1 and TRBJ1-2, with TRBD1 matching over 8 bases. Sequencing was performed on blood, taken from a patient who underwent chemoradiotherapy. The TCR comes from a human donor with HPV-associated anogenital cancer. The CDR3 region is CSVETGDSYGYTF. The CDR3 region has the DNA TGCAGCGTTGAGACAGGGGATAGCTATGGCTACACCTTC. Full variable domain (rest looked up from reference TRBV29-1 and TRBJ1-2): SAVISQKPSRDICQRGTSLTIQCQVDSQVTMMFWYRQQPGQSLTLIATANQGSEATYESGFVIDKFPISRPNLTFSTLTVSNMSPEDSSIYLCSVETGDSYGYTFGSGTRLTVV.